A selection of T cell receptor beta chains follows, all from one sample in a study of CD8 T cells in Susac syndrome. TCRdb itself ran the immunoSEQ multiplex PCR reads through MiXCR, one entry per CDR3 protein. There are some 450,000 distinct CDR3 sequences in the sample; more than 80% occur only once, and approximately 0.11% lies in the top ten. Source material: CD8+ T cells from PBMCs. The origin of the receptors is a human donor with multiple sclerosis. Both conserved end residues are part of each CDR3. A D gene is named only where the DNA matches it firmly. Expanded clones get a size class; other rows say once, few or many, or leave the size out.

.	TRBJ1-3	TRBD1	TRBV4-1	16	CASSGGQDYSGNTIYF	TGCGCCAGCAGCGGAGGACAGGACTACTCTGGAAACACCATATATTTT
.	TRBJ2-7	.	TRBV5-1	11	CASSGFNEQYF	TGCGCCAGCAGCGGGTTCAACGAGCAGTACTTC
once	TRBJ2-7	.	TRBV7-9	14	CASSTMRDSYEQYF	TGTGCCAGCAGCACGATGCGGGACTCCTACGAGCAGTACTTC
.	TRBJ1-1	.	TRBV11-2	14	CASDDYREGTEAFF	TGTGCCAGCGATGACTACAGGGAGGGGACTGAAGCTTTCTTT
.	TRBJ2-2	.	TRBV5-1	16	CASSPMAPGDPGELFF	TGCGCCAGCAGCCCAATGGCACCGGGGGATCCCGGGGAGCTGTTTTTT
.	TRBJ2-1	TRBD2	TRBV7-6	17	CASTRLAGGPGYNEQFF	TGTGCCAGCACCAGACTAGCGGGAGGGCCTGGCTACAATGAGCAGTTCTTC
.	TRBJ1-2	TRBD1	TRBV28	15	CASSFNTGANYGYTF	TGTGCCAGCAGTTTTAACACAGGGGCTAACTATGGCTACACCTTC
.	TRBJ2-1	TRBD2	TRBV5-4	14	CASTLAGEGNEQFF	TGTGCCAGCACCCTAGCGGGAGAGGGCAATGAGCAGTTCTTC
few	TRBJ2-7	TRBD1	TRBV6-1	15	CASSQRDRGQDEQYF	TGTGCCAGCAGTCAACGGGACAGGGGGCAAGACGAGCAGTACTTC
.	TRBJ2-1	TRBD2	TRBV9	19	CASSVGESVAGVSYNEQFF	TGTGCCAGCAGCGTAGGAGAAAGTGTAGCGGGGGTGTCCTACAATGAGCAGTTCTTC
.	TRBJ1-1	.	TRBV5-1	12	CASSLEAGEAFF	TGCGCCAGCAGCTTGGAAGCAGGGGAAGCTTTCTTT
.	TRBJ1-2	.	TRBV20-1	15	CSASWVGPTNYGYTF	TGCAGTGCCTCATGGGTAGGACCAACTAACTATGGCTACACCTTC
.	TRBJ2-5	.	TRBV7-6	15	CASSPPTAEQKTQYF	TGTGCCAGCAGCCCCCCGACTGCCGAACAGAAGACCCAGTACTTC
.	TRBJ1-2	.	TRBV4-1	11	CASRISGDLTF	TGCGCCAGCAGAATCTCCGGGGACCTCACCTTC
.	TRBJ1-1	.	TRBV6-4	15	CASSDSKGMNTEAFF	TGTGCCAGCAGTGACTCAAAGGGAATGAACACTGAAGCTTTCTTT
.	TRBJ2-5	.	TRBV29-1	11	CSVQTSETQYF	TGCAGCGTCCAAACCTCGGAGACCCAGTACTTC